The 8 T cell receptor beta chains listed next were all sequenced from one sample in a study of OX40 agonist ivuxolimab in advanced cancers. Library preparation employed the immunoSEQ multiplex PCR assay. Entries here come from immuneACCESS through TCRdb and include only in-frame sequences with V and J called. Some clones fail to appear in such tables; in the studies checked, an unresolved V gene covers under half of the shortfall, and the cause of the remainder is unknown. The sample records 23,000 or so clones, about 87% of which are singletons. The ten largest clones represent roughly 33% of the sample. Here the sequenced sample was CD4+ or CD8+ T cells sorted from blood, taken in a trial of the OX40 agonist ivuxolimab. The source is an adult with an advanced solid tumor such as melanoma, head and neck, liver or kidney cancer.

This clone was counted a single time. This chain uses TRBV7-2 with TRBJ1-1, with 11 bases identical to TRBD1. In germline, CDR1 is SGHTA, CDR2 FQGNSA. Trimming at V came to 1 base and at J to 4 bases, leaving 5 bases not matched to a gene. There are 16 residues in the CDR3. The CDR3 DNA reads as TGTGCCAGCAGCTTAGACTCCGGGACAGGGGGCACTGAAGCTTTCTTT. Translated: CASSLDSGTGGTEAFF.

A single count supports this clone. The chain joins TRBV18 to TRBJ1-1; D perhaps matches TRBD1 (5 bases). The CDR3 consists of 14 residues. The ends were cut back, 5 bases at V and 1 base at J, with 11 bases in the middle. Germline values: CDR1 KGHSH, CDR2 LQKENI. This CDR3 reads CASSETDSNTEAFF. The CDR3 DNA follows: TGTGCCAGCTCAGAGACAGATTCGAACACTGAAGCTTTCTTT.

J is TRBJ2-7 and V is TRBV5-1, with 9 bases that match TRBD1. V lost 0 bases, J lost 5 bases, and 3 bases stayed unmatched. This CDR3 is 14 amino acids long. Germline CDR1 and CDR2: SGHRS and YFSETQ. CDR3: CASSLEGTGNEQYF. The CDR3 DNA reads as TGCGCCAGCAGCTTGGAGGGGACAGGGAACGAGCAGTACTTC.

This chain connects TRBV19 to TRBJ2-6; 8 bases are shared with TRBD2. Germline CDR1 and CDR2: LNHDA and SQIVND (reference sequence). This CDR3 is 16 amino acids long. The trim removed 6 bases at V and 4 bases at J, leaving 8 bases unmatched. In DNA form, the CDR3 reads TGTGCCAGTAGCCCCTACGCGGGGGGAGGGGCCAACGTCCTGACTTTC. Protein sequence: CASSPYAGGGANVLTF.

The chain is built from TRBV4-3 and TRBJ1-2; D not certain. V lost 4 bases and J 5 bases, leaving 20 bases between the germline ends. This CDR3 is 16 amino acids long. CDR1 LGHNA and CDR2 YSLEER come from the germline V gene. CDR3 DNA: TGCGCCAGCAGCCTTCGGGAGTGGGCTCCGAGTTATGGCTACACCTTC. This translates into CASSLREWAPSYGYTF.

As concerns this clone: The junction shows a germline mismatch at one end, possibly a read error. Other DNA sequences within the sample encode an identical CDR3. The V gene is TRBV5-1, the J gene TRBJ2-7; the match to TRBD1 covers 10 bases. This CDR3 is built from 15 residues. Germline values: CDR1 SGHRS, CDR2 YFSETQ. CDR3 in DNA: TGCGCCAGTAGCTTGGGACAGGGGAACGTCTACGAGCAGTACTTC. This codes for CASSLGQGNVYEQYF.

The chain employs TRBV7-9 and TRBJ1-4; D unresolved. Germline values: CDR1 SEHNR, CDR2 FQNEAQ (reference sequence). V was clipped by 5 bases and J by 4 bases, with 11 bases between them. The CDR3 length is 14 residues. This chain's CDR3 is CASSPGRFNEKLFF. The CDR3, as DNA: TGTGCCAGCAGCCCAGGAAGGTTTAATGAAAAACTGTTTTTT.

This chain links TRBV5-1 with TRBJ2-7; 10 bases are shared with TRBD1. The CDR3 length is 15 residues. Germline trimming cut 1 base from V and 3 bases from J; bases unmatched to any gene: 4. The germline V gene encodes CDR1 SGHRS and CDR2 YFSETQ. The CDR3 sequence: CASSLQGQGDYEQYF. DNA for the CDR3: TGCGCCAGCAGCTTGCAAGGACAGGGGGACTACGAGCAGTACTTC.